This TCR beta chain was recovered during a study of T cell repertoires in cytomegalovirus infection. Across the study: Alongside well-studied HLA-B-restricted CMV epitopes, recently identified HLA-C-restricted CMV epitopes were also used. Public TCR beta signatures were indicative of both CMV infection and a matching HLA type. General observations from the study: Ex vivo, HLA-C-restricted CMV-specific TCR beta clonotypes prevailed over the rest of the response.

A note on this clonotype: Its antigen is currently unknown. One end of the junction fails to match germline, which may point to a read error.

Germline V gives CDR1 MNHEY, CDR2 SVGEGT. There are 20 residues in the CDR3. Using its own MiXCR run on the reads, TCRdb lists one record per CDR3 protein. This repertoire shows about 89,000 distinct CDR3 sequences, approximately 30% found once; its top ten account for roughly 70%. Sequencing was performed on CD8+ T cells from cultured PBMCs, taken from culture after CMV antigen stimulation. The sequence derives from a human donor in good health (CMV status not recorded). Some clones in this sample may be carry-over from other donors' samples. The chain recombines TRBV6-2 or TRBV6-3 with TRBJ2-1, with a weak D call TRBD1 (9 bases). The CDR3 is CASSHSGGVRDRDPYNEQFF. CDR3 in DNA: TGTGCCAGCAGTCACTCCGGGGGGGTCCGGGACAGGGACCCCTACAATGAGCAGTTCTTC.